The 27 T cell receptor beta chains listed next were all sequenced from one sample in a study of blood T cells in healthy people across ages. Through a sample-barcoded 5' primer and a J-beta primer mix, a second PCR was run for roughly 7 to 11 cycles. Via MiXCR, TCRdb re-called the 5' RACE reads, giving one row per CDR3 protein. In the table there are 380,000 or so distinct CDR3 sequences, about 49% of which are singletons. Sequenced material: blood. Source of these receptors: a man aged 60-69 years in good health.

The gene calls are TRBV20-1 and TRBJ2-3, with TRBD2 matching 10 bases. Germline trimming cut 3 bases from V and 3 bases from J; bases unmatched to any gene: 6. The CDR3 has 15 residues. Germline V gene data show CDR1 as DFQATT and CDR2 as SNEGSKA (reference sequence). CDR3 in amino acids: CSASPLAGETDTQYF. The CDR3 DNA sequence: TGCAGTGCTAGCCCCCTAGCGGGGGAAACAGATACGCAGTATTTT.

The V and J genes are TRBV20-1 and TRBJ2-5; 11 positions match TRBD2. The ends lost 3 bases at V and 1 base at J; junction bases unmatched: 7. The length of the CDR3 is 16 residues. Germline loops: CDR1 DFQATT, CDR2 SNEGSKA (reference sequence). DNA for the CDR3: TGCAGTGCTAGCAAGACTAGCGGGGCGGGCCAAGAGACCCAGTACTTC. As protein: CSASKTSGAGQETQYF.

Only one count was recorded for this clonotype. At one end the junction does not follow the germline gene, possibly because of a read error. J is TRBJ2-5 and V is TRBV3-1; D not resolved. This CDR3 contains 13 residues. Per germline, CDR1 LGHDT and CDR2 YNNKEL (reference sequence). CDR3 region: CASSLQSAQTQYF. DNA for the CDR3: TGTGCCAGTAGCCTACAGTCAGCCCAGACCCAGTACTTC.

Regarding this clonotype: Just one base apart from a much larger clone, this may be a read error. The gene calls are TRBV21-1 and TRBJ1-6. TRBV21-1 is marked as a pseudogene. CDR3 length: 19 amino acids. The CDR3 region has the DNA TGTGGCAGCAGCAAAGGTAGCGGTCCCACGAGCTCCTATAATTCACCCCTCCACTTT. Its protein product is CGSSKGSGPTSSYNSPLHF.

The gene calls are TRBV9 and TRBJ2-1, with D perhaps matching TRBD2 (6 bases). Trimming stripped 5 bases from V and 7 bases from J, with 16 bases between. This CDR3 region has 14 residues. Per the germline V gene, CDR1 is SGDLS and CDR2 is YYNGEE. CDR3 DNA: TGTGCCAGCAGGAGGGAGGCTAGTTCTAATGAGCAGTTCTTC. Protein: CASRREASSNEQFF.

The CDR3, as DNA: TGTGCCAGCTCAAAGGAGGGGGATGGCTACACCTTC. Translation gives CASSKEGDGYTF. This chain uses TRBV6-6 with TRBJ1-2; the D gene is possibly TRBD1 (6 bases). Deletions cut 8 bases from V and 6 bases from J, with 13 bases between. From germline, CDR1 is MNHNY and CDR2 SVGAGI (reference sequence). The CDR3 runs 12 residues.

This chain links TRBV29-1 with TRBJ2-5, with D possibly TRBD2 on 5 matching bases. The length of the CDR3 is 13 residues. V gave up 3 bases and J gave up 5 bases, with 13 bases separating them. From germline, CDR1 is SQVTM and CDR2 ANQGSEA. The chain's CDR3 is CSVDLVGGETQYF. CDR3 sequence (DNA): TGCAGCGTTGACCTCGTCGGCGGGGAGACCCAGTACTTC. Variable domain in full (rest from reference TRBV29-1 and TRBJ2-5): SAVISQKPSRDICQRGTSLTIQCQVDSQVTMMFWYRQQPGQSLTLIATANQGSEATYESGFVIDKFPISRPNLTFSTLTVSNMSPEDSSIYLCSVDLVGGETQYFGPGTRLLVL.

The table lists this clonotype with a count of one. The chain joins TRBV7-9 to TRBJ2-6, with a weak D call TRBD1 (6 bases). Germline V gene lookup returns CDR1 SEHNR and CDR2 FQNEAQ (reference sequence). The CDR3 sequence is 19 residues long. Deletions cut 4 bases from V and 0 bases from J, with 19 bases between. For the CDR3, the DNA is TGTGCCAGCAGCTCCTCGCTGGGACATCAGAGCTCTGGGGCCAACGTCCTGACTTTC. Its translation: CASSSSLGHQSSGANVLTF.

In its sample, this clonotype was seen a few times. This chain joins TRBV27 and TRBJ2-5; 9 nucleotides match TRBD2. The CDR3 extends over 15 amino acids. In germline, CDR1 is MNHEY, CDR2 SMNVEV (reference sequence). V was clipped by 5 bases and J by 5 bases; unmatched bases: 9. The CDR3 bases are TGTGCCAGCAGTCTCTCGGGACTAGCCGGGGAGACCCAGTACTTC. Its protein is CASSLSGLAGETQYF.

This chain connects TRBV3-1 to TRBJ1-4; tentatively, D is TRBD1 (5 bases). Germline lookup yields CDR1 LGHDT and CDR2 YNNKEL (reference sequence). The CDR3 runs 14 residues. Trimming removed 6 bases at V and 1 base at J, with 9 bases between. CDR3 protein: CASSRTLTNEKLFF. DNA for the CDR3: TGTGCCAGCAGTCGGACACTAACTAATGAAAAACTGTTTTTT.

V and J are TRBV20-1 and TRBJ1-2; no clear D. The CDR3 length is 10 residues. Trimming removed 6 bases from V and 5 bases from J, with 7 bases in between. Germline V CDR1 and CDR2: DFQATT, SNEGSKA (reference sequence). The CDR3 loop reads CSAVDYGYTF. Here the CDR3 DNA reads TGCAGTGCGGTTGATTATGGCTACACCTTC.

This clonotype came up a few times. This chain connects TRBV5-1 to TRBJ2-7; 9 nucleotides line up with TRBD2. With 3 bases clipped from V and 0 bases from J, the junction kept 4 bases outside the gene matches. Germline V gene sequence: CDR1 SGHRS, CDR2 YFSETQ. This CDR3 contains 15 residues. CDR3 amino acids: CASSYGLANSYEQYF. CDR3 nucleotide sequence: TGCGCCAGCAGCTACGGACTAGCGAACTCCTACGAGCAGTACTTC.

This sequence joins TRBV6-1 and TRBJ2-6; no clear D gene. This CDR3 has 18 residues. Trimming removed 8 bases from V and 2 bases from J, with 22 bases in between. Germline loops: CDR1 MNHNS, CDR2 SASEGT. CDR3 sequence (DNA): TGTGCCAGCTCTCCGACGGCCATACTTTCTACTGGGGCCAACGTCCTGACTTTC. It yields the protein CASSPTAILSTGANVLTF.

The rearrangement uses TRBV14 and TRBJ2-5; D gene ambiguous. Per the germline V gene, CDR1 is SGHDN and CDR2 is FVKESK. The V end was cut by 2 bases, the J end by 5 bases, with 6 bases between. The CDR3 contains 12 residues. For the CDR3, the DNA is TGTGCCAGCAGCCAACACGGGGAGACCCAGTACTTC. Translating it yields CASSQHGETQYF.

Note on this clonotype: A much larger clone lies one base from this, so it may be a read error. This chain links TRBV7-9 with TRBJ2-1, with 8 nucleotides matching TRBD2. The CDR3 consists of 17 residues. V shed 5 bases and J 0 bases; nucleotides not matched to a gene: 9. Germline CDR1 reads SEHNR; CDR2 reads FQNEAQ (reference sequence). Written as DNA, the CDR3 is TGTGCCAGCAGCCCTCGAAGTCTAGCGGGCTCCTACAATGAGCAGTTCTTC. Its translation: CASSPRSLAGSYNEQFF.

This clonotype has at least ten counts. V gene TRBV7-8 combines with J gene TRBJ2-7, with D uncertain. The CDR3 is made up of 14 amino acids. V dropped 5 bases and J dropped 0 bases, with 11 bases sitting between them. The germline V gene has CDR1 SGHVS and CDR2 FQNEAQ. The CDR3 spells CASSPRSRSYEQYF. In nucleotides, the CDR3 is TGTGCCAGCAGCCCCCGTAGCCGCTCCTACGAGCAGTACTTC.

V gene TRBV7-2 combines with J gene TRBJ1-5, with 12 positions matching TRBD1. Germline CDR1 is SGHTA and CDR2 is FQGNSA. The CDR3 consists of 17 residues. After removal of 2 bases from V and 5 bases from J, the junction contained 7 bases not matched to a gene. The DNA for the CDR3 is TGTGCCAGCAGCTTAAGTGGCGGGACAGGGGGCCATCAGCCCCAGCATTTT. Protein sequence: CASSLSGGTGGHQPQHF.

The chain links TRBV20-1 to TRBJ2-1; D gene ambiguous. Trimming removed 4 bases at V and 7 bases at J, with 5 bases between. The CDR3 loop spans 10 amino acids. Germline V CDR1 and CDR2: DFQATT, SNEGSKA (reference sequence). CDR3: CSAKINEQFF. The CDR3 region has the DNA TGCAGTGCTAAAATAAATGAGCAGTTCTTC.

The V call is TRBV12-3 or TRBV12-4, the J call TRBJ1-2; 10 bases fit TRBD1. V was pared by 7 bases and J by 7 bases, with 9 bases of the junction left unmatched. This CDR3 spans 14 amino acids. CDR3 in amino acids: CASTTTGGRGGYTF. As DNA, the CDR3 is TGTGCCAGCACCACGACAGGGGGCAGAGGTGGCTACACCTTC.

This clonotype was seen at least ten times. The chain is built from TRBV29-1 and TRBJ2-5; 12 nucleotides match TRBD1. Trimming removed 1 base from V and 4 bases from J; junction bases left unmatched: 4. CDR3 length: 15 amino acids. Germline lookup yields CDR1 SQVTM and CDR2 ANQGSEA. The CDR3 spells CSVEGDRGRGETQYF. The DNA for the CDR3 is TGCAGCGTTGAAGGGGACAGGGGGCGCGGAGAGACCCAGTACTTC.

This clonotype was recorded once. J is TRBJ2-3 and V is TRBV7-2; unclear D gene. Trimming cost V 6 bases and J 1 base, with 17 bases left between them. The CDR3 contains 16 residues. Germline lookup yields CDR1 SGHTA and CDR2 FQGNSA. Here the CDR3 DNA reads TGTGCCAGCAGGACCGGGCCTACCTGGGGCACAGATACGCAGTATTTT. Translating gives CASRTGPTWGTDTQYF. Combining the CDR3 with reference TRBV7-2 and TRBJ2-3 gives the whole variable domain GAGVSQSPSNKVTEKGKDVELRCDPISGHTALYWYRQSLGQGLEFLIYFQGNSAPDKSGLPSDRFSAERTGGSVSTLTIQRTQQEDSAVYLCASRTGPTWGTDTQYFGPGTRLTVL.

This clonotype was seen a few times. This chain connects TRBV10-3 to TRBJ2-1; 7 bases match TRBD1. The J call may not be correct, given that the DNA end is closer to TRBJ2-7. Per the germline V gene, CDR1 is ENHRY and CDR2 is SYGVKD. This CDR3 spans 17 amino acids. The DNA of the CDR3 is TGTGCCATCAGGGAAAACAGGGGACAATCCACCTACAATGAGCAGTACTTC. This codes for CAIRENRGQSTYNEQYF.

This chain links TRBV29-1 with TRBJ2-4; D ambiguous. TRBJ2-7 explains the end of the DNA better; the J call may be wrong. In germline, CDR1 is SQVTM, CDR2 ANQGSEA. This CDR3 contains 10 residues. The CDR3 DNA sequence: TGCAGCGTTTTTGCCGGCGAGCAGTACTTC. This encodes CSVFAGEQYF.

Concerning this clonotype: This may come from a read error, since a much larger clone is one base off. V gene TRBV10-3 combines with J gene TRBJ2-7; D not certain. Germline V gives CDR1 ENHRY, CDR2 SYGVKD. The germline V and J ends were trimmed by 0 bases and 5 bases, with 5 bases remaining between them. CDR3 size: 12 residues. CDR3 coding DNA: TGTGCCATCAGTGAGTCTCGGGACGAGCAGTACTTC. Its protein product is CAISESRDEQYF.

The chain carries TRBV6-2 or TRBV6-3 and TRBJ2-7; 8 nucleotides match TRBD1. The CDR3 totals 15 residues. Germline loops: CDR1 MNHEY, CDR2 SVGEGT. V trimming: 6 bases; J trimming: 6 bases; junction bases outside the gene matches: 13. The chain's CDR3 is CASRPPGQVLGEQYF. CDR3 sequence (DNA): TGTGCCAGCAGGCCCCCGGGACAGGTCCTCGGCGAGCAGTACTTC.

This clonotype appeared a few times. This rearrangement joins TRBV3-1 to TRBJ2-3, with a tentative D call TRBD2 (6 bases). Per germline, CDR1 LGHDT and CDR2 YNNKEL (reference sequence). V was clipped by 4 bases and J by 3 bases, with 11 bases between them. The CDR3 is made up of 14 amino acids. In DNA form, the CDR3 reads TGTGCCAGCAGCCGCTCTGGGGGGACAGATACGCAGTATTTT. Residues: CASSRSGGTDTQYF.

At least ten counts were recorded for this clonotype. The J gene is TRBJ1-2, the V gene TRBV6-2 or TRBV6-3, with 10 bases matching TRBD1. Looked up from germline, CDR1 is MNHEY and CDR2 is SVGEGT. The CDR3 length is 13 residues. V was pared by 4 bases and J by 5 bases, with 1 base of the junction left unmatched. The CDR3 reads CASSWDRGYGYTF. In nucleotides, the CDR3 is TGTGCCAGCAGTTGGGACAGGGGTTATGGCTACACCTTC.